These 17 T cell receptor beta chains originate from one sample sequenced in a study of T cells expressing NK-cell markers. TCRdb reprocessed the 5' RACE reads, with one entry per CDR3 protein and no DNA. The sample has 350,000 to 400,000 distinct CDR3 sequences. Material: blood T cells: a sorted CD56 or NKG2C T cell subset, CD4+ or CD8+ T cells, or bulk PBMC T cells (not recorded which). The receptors stem from a woman aged 45-59 years in good health.

The V and J genes are TRBV12-3 or TRBV12-4 and TRBJ1-4; TCRdb picks TRBD1, but there is no DNA to check that call. This CDR3 is 15 amino acids long. The chain's CDR3 is CASSPLGGGKGKLFF.

CDR3 in amino acids: CASSYEWGKGYTF. The chain joins TRBV6-6 to TRBJ1-2; no DNA is available, so the TRBD1 call from TCRdb remains unchecked. The CDR3 covers 13 residues. The V gene's germline CDR1 is MNHNY and CDR2 SVGAGI (reference sequence).

The chain has TRBV27 and TRBJ1-1; with no DNA, the TCRdb D assignment of TRBD1 cannot be verified. CDR1 is MNHEY, CDR2 SMNVEV, per germline (reference sequence). This CDR3 comprises 15 residues. CDR3 region: CASSLSPGVIFEAFF.

The chain employs TRBV6-1 and TRBJ1-1; lacking DNA, the TRBD1 call made by TCRdb goes unchecked. The CDR3 runs 12 residues. From germline, CDR1 is MNHNS and CDR2 SASEGT. CDR3 amino acids: CASSSGRTEAFF.

The chain combines TRBV6-1 with TRBJ1-1; TCRdb's D gene call, TRBD1, goes unchecked for lack of DNA. Germline V CDR1 and CDR2: MNHNS, SASEGT. This CDR3 comprises 14 residues. The CDR3 loop is CASRRGQGYTEAFF.

The chain combines TRBV3-1 with TRBJ2-5; lacking DNA, the TRBD2 call made by TCRdb goes unchecked. Per the germline V gene, CDR1 is LGHDT and CDR2 is YNNKEL (reference sequence). The CDR3 totals 15 residues. This chain's CDR3 is CASSQGQREGETQYF.

The CDR3 is CASRVSYGDEQFF. V is TRBV12-3 or TRBV12-4 and J is TRBJ2-1. The CDR3 runs to 13 residues.

The chain uses TRBV24-1 and TRBJ2-1; the D call from TCRdb, TRBD2, cannot be confirmed without DNA. Germline CDR1 KGHDR, CDR2 SFDVKD. The CDR3 covers 16 residues. The CDR3 spells CATSGTTSAPYNEQFF.

The V and J genes are TRBV7-9 and TRBJ1-6; there is no DNA to check the TCRdb D call of TRBD1. Germline loops: CDR1 SEHNR, CDR2 FQNEAQ (reference sequence). CDR3 length: 14 residues. CDR3 in amino acids: CASSPQGAGSPLHF. Full variable domain (missing parts from reference TRBV7-9 and TRBJ1-6): DTGVSQNPRHKITKRGQNVTFRCDPISEHNRLYWYRQTLGQGPEFLTYFQNEAQLEKSRLLSDRFSAERPKGSFSTLEIQRTEQGDSAMYLCASSPQGAGSPLHFGNGTRLTVT.

J is TRBJ1-2 and V is TRBV11-2; TCRdb outputs TRBD1, but without DNA this stays unchecked. The CDR3 runs 14 residues. Germline V gene lookup returns CDR1 SGHAT and CDR2 FQNNGV. The CDR3 loop reads CASSLLRGGYGYTF.

V is TRBV6-5 and J is TRBJ1-1; TCRdb calls TRBD1, which cannot be checked without DNA. Germline-derived CDR1 and CDR2 are MNHEY and SVGAGI. The length of the CDR3 is 18 residues. This CDR3 is CASSLTPLRTGLNTEAFF.

The chain employs TRBV27 and TRBJ2-1; the D gene TCRdb calls, TRBD2, cannot be checked with no DNA. The CDR3 spans 15 residues. Looked up from germline, CDR1 is MNHEY and CDR2 is SMNVEV (reference sequence). Here the CDR3 reads CASRRTSGSLNEQFF.

The chain uses TRBV4-1 and TRBJ2-3; TCRdb designates TRBD2, a call that cannot be tested without DNA. This CDR3 spans 17 amino acids. Germline V CDR1 and CDR2: MGHRA, YSYEKL. CDR3 residues: CASSQEGSGGGHDTQYF.

The chain links TRBV4-2 to TRBJ2-5; TCRdb returns TRBD2, unconfirmable since there is no DNA. The CDR3 spans 15 residues. Germline CDR1 and CDR2: LGHNA and YNFKEQ. CDR3: CASSSRSAGGETQYF.

V usage is TRBV28 and J usage is TRBJ2-1; the D call of TRBD2 rests on TCRdb alone, since no DNA is present to check it. CDR3 size: 14 residues. Germline values: CDR1 MDHEN, CDR2 SYDVKM. The CDR3 is CASITSGDYNEQFF.

The chain employs TRBV12-3 or TRBV12-4 and TRBJ1-1; TCRdb indicates TRBD1, and absent DNA this call remains unverified. The length of the CDR3 is 13 residues. The CDR3 region is CASRYKGRTEAFF.

CDR3 sequence: CASSFRGVATRGQETQYF. This chain links TRBV12-3 or TRBV12-4 with TRBJ2-5; checking the TCRdb D call of TRBD1 is not possible without DNA. The CDR3 sequence is 18 residues long.